This T cell receptor beta chain appears in the sequencing data of a study of T-cell memory formation after mild COVID-19. The overall study: Largely donor-specific sequence clusters came from two donors.

Study-wide results and limits: Clones contracting over day 15 to 85 were CD4/CD8 balanced, with later expanders leaning CD4+.

The length of the CDR3 is 14 residues. The germline CDR1 and CDR2 sequences are SNHLY and FYNNEI. The junction had 0 bases not matched to a gene; V was cut back by 6 bases and J by 3 bases. A remark on this clonotype: The antigen is undetermined.

TCRdb called the 5' RACE reads again in MiXCR, with one record for every CDR3 protein. The sample holds over 500,000 distinct CDR3 sequences, 17% seen once. The sequence derives from an adult woman who had mild COVID-19 (a few samples of this study predate the infection). Cell type and time point are not known. The gene calls are TRBV2 and TRBJ2-2; 11 nucleotides match TRBD2. The sequenced sample consisted of PBMCs or a T cell subset sorted from them (not recorded which). The CDR3 nucleotides read TGTGCCAGCAGGGGACTAGCGGACACCGGGGAGCTGTTTTTT. Translated: CASRGLADTGELFF.